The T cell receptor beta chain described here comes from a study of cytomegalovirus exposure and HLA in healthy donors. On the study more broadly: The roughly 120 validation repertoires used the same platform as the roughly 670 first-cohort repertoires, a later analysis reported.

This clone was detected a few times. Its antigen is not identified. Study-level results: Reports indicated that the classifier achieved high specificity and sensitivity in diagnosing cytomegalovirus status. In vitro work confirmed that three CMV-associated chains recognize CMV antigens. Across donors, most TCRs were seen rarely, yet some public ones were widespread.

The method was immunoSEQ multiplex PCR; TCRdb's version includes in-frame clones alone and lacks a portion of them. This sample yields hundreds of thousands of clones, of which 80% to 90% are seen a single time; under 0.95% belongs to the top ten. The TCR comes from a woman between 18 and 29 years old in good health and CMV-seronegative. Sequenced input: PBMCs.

CDR3 coding DNA: TGTGCCTGGTCGGAGAGCTCCTACGAGCAGTACTTC. Protein sequence: CAWSESSYEQYF. The chain employs TRBV30 and TRBJ2-7; no firm D call. This CDR3 is built from 12 residues. The ends were cut back, 5 bases at V and 0 bases at J, with 8 bases in the middle. The germline gives CDR1 GTSNPN, CDR2 SVGIG (reference sequence).